The 22 T cell receptor beta chains in this list originate from one sample, sequenced in a study of OX40 agonist ivuxolimab in advanced cancers. Library preparation used the immunoSEQ multiplex PCR assay. Held by TCRdb, this immuneACCESS table contains in-frame sequences only and omits some clones. Under half of the omission traces to an unresolved V gene where checked; the cause of the rest is unknown. The sample records 55,000 or so clones, about 85% of which are singletons. Roughly 17% of the sample is in the top ten clones. Sequences were derived from CD4+ or CD8+ T cells sorted from blood, sampled in a trial of the OX40 agonist ivuxolimab. All receptors derive from an adult with an advanced solid tumor such as melanoma, head and neck, liver or kidney cancer.

The gene calls are TRBV9 and TRBJ1-1; TRBD1 matches at 8 bases. Germline V gene data show CDR1 as SGDLS and CDR2 as YYNGEE. V lost 2 bases and J lost 1; bases outside the gene matches: 1. The CDR3 consists of 14 residues. In DNA form, the CDR3 reads TGTGCCAGCAGCGTCGGGACAGGGAACACTGAAGCTTTCTTT. It is translated as CASSVGTGNTEAFF.

The chain uses TRBV19 and TRBJ2-3; no reliable D call. The CDR3 has 12 amino acids. Germline V gene sequence: CDR1 LNHDA, CDR2 SQIVND (reference sequence). With 7 bases removed from V and 5 bases from J, the gap between germline ends came to 10 bases. The DNA of the CDR3 is TGTGCCAGTAAATCTAAGGGAGATACGCAGTATTTT. This codes for CASKSKGDTQYF.

J is TRBJ1-3 and V is TRBV2, with 8 nucleotides matching TRBD1. CDR1 and CDR2 (germline): SNHLY, FYNNEI. J was trimmed by 0 bases and V by 5 bases; bases with no gene match: 6. The CDR3 has 16 amino acids. CDR3 sequence reads: CASSKQGVLSGNTIYF. DNA for the CDR3: TGTGCCAGCAGTAAACAGGGGGTACTCTCTGGAAACACCATATATTTT.

The rearrangement joins TRBV6-5 to TRBJ2-5; 8 positions match TRBD2. The CDR3 has 15 residues. Germline assignment: CDR1 MNHEY and CDR2 SVGAGI. Unmatched junction bases numbered 8, after V lost 3 bases and J lost 5 bases. CDR3 sequence reads: CASSYLGPGGETQYF. The CDR3 coding sequence is TGTGCCAGCAGTTATTTAGGGCCGGGAGGGGAGACCCAGTACTTC.

The chain links TRBV27 to TRBJ2-7, with D uncertain. The length of the CDR3 is 16 residues. Germline lookup yields CDR1 MNHEY and CDR2 SMNVEV (reference sequence). Between the trimmed V and J ends, which lost 5 bases and 2 bases, there was a span of 19 bases. The CDR3: CASSPPFRQVAYEQYF. The CDR3 DNA reads as TGTGCCAGCAGTCCACCTTTCCGACAAGTAGCCTACGAGCAGTACTTC.

V gene TRBV19 combines with J gene TRBJ1-2; D unresolved. Germline CDR1 and CDR2: LNHDA and SQIVND (reference sequence). The CDR3 is 13 residues long. Trimming cost V 3 bases and J 4 bases, with 9 bases left between them. CDR3: CASSMTKLYGYTF. Here the CDR3 DNA reads TGTGCCAGTAGTATGACAAAGCTCTATGGCTACACCTTC.

The chain carries TRBV12-5 and TRBJ2-1, with 7 bases that match TRBD2. The length of the CDR3 is 17 residues. Germline CDR1 is LGHNT and CDR2 is FRNRAP. J gave up 8 bases and V 1 base, and 14 bases lay outside the gene matches. CDR3 protein: CASGLAHSSGLGYEQFF. The DNA for the CDR3 is TGTGCTAGTGGTTTGGCACACTCTAGCGGCCTAGGATATGAGCAGTTCTTC.

The rearrangement joins TRBV10-3 to TRBJ2-5; TRBD1 agrees at 9 bases. J gave up 5 bases and V 2 bases, and 9 bases lay outside the gene matches. The germline CDR1 and CDR2 sequences are ENHRY and SYGVKD. The CDR3 sequence is 16 residues long. The CDR3: CAISEPGQGMSETQYF. DNA for the CDR3: TGTGCCATCAGTGAGCCCGGACAGGGGATGTCGGAGACCCAGTACTTC.

This clone was counted once. The chain is built from TRBV11-2 and TRBJ2-5; unclear D gene. V lost 2 bases to trimming and J lost 2 bases, with 0 bases between them. Germline values: CDR1 SGHAT, CDR2 FQNNGV. This CDR3 is built from 11 residues. In DNA, the CDR3 is TGTGCCAGCAGCTTACAAGAGACCCAGTACTTC. Translated, it gives CASSLQETQYF. The full variable domain, rest sourced from reference TRBV11-2 and TRBJ2-5, is EAGVAQSPRYKIIEKRQSVAFWCNPISGHATLYWYQQILGQGPKLLIQFQNNGVVDDSQLPKDRFSAERLKGVDSTLKIQPAKLEDSAVYLCASSLQETQYFGPGTRLLVL.

V gene TRBV5-6 combines with J gene TRBJ2-5; the D call may be TRBD1 or TRBD2 (6 bases each). Trimming removed 1 base at V and 5 bases at J, with 12 bases between. Germline V gives CDR1 SGHDT, CDR2 YYEEEE. CDR3 size: 14 residues. CDR3 coding DNA: TGTGCCAGCAGCTTGACGGGGGCCAGGGAGACCCAGTACTTC. Translated, it gives CASSLTGARETQYF.

In DNA, the CDR3 is TGTGCCAGCAGCCCGGGTTCACGATCCTACAATGAGCAGTTCTTC. This codes for CASSPGSRSYNEQFF. The chain has TRBV6-5 and TRBJ2-1; D gene uncertain. The ends were cut back, 6 bases at V and 1 base at J, with 13 bases in the middle. The CDR3 loop spans 15 amino acids. Germline values: CDR1 MNHEY, CDR2 SVGAGI.

This chain uses TRBV28 with TRBJ1-4, with 7 bases aligning to TRBD1. The CDR3 runs 15 residues. Germline V lookup: CDR1 MDHEN, CDR2 SYDVKM. V trimming: 8 bases; J trimming: 7 bases; junction bases outside the gene matches: 13. CDR3 in amino acids: CASRTQGVEIEKLFF. The CDR3 bases are TGTGCCAGCCGCACCCAGGGGGTAGAGATTGAAAAACTGTTTTTT.

This chain connects TRBV18 to TRBJ1-4; possibly TRBD1 for D (6 bases). Trimming pared 1 base from V and 6 bases from J, leaving 12 bases between. CDR1 and CDR2 from the germline V gene are KGHSH and LQKENI. The CDR3 totals 15 residues. CDR3 residues: CASSPLLQGDEKLFF. The CDR3 nucleotides are TGTGCCAGCTCACCACTCCTACAGGGAGATGAAAAACTGTTTTTT.

Concerning this clone: The junction and the germline gene differ at one end; a read error may be behind it. This chain joins TRBV29-1 and TRBJ2-1, with no clear D. The CDR3 length is 13 residues. The germline V gene has CDR1 SQVTM and CDR2 ANQGSEA. The CDR3 bases are TGCAGCGTTGAGAACCTTCATTACAATGGGCAGTTCTTC. Encoded protein: CSVENLHYNGQFF.

The chain has TRBV5-8 and TRBJ1-4, with 7 nucleotides matching TRBD1. Losses at the gene ends were 0 bases for V and 3 bases for J; bases not matched to a gene: 8. This CDR3 contains 17 residues. The germline gives CDR1 SGHTS, CDR2 YDEGEE. In DNA form, the CDR3 reads TGTGCCAGCAGCTTGGGACAGGGACGCCTTGCTAATGAAAAACTGTTTTTT. Translation: CASSLGQGRLANEKLFF.

The DNA of the CDR3 is TGTGCCAGTAGTATAGAAACCGGGCCCAGTCACCTCCACTTT. Protein sequence: CASSIETGPSHLHF. The rearrangement joins TRBV19 to TRBJ1-6; D gene ambiguous. Germline lookup yields CDR1 LNHDA and CDR2 SQIVND (reference sequence). This CDR3 has 14 amino acids. V lost 0 bases to trimming and J lost 15 bases, with 15 bases between them.

V usage is TRBV27 and J usage is TRBJ2-7; 7 nucleotides line up with TRBD2. From germline, CDR1 is MNHEY and CDR2 SMNVEV (reference sequence). V lost 6 bases to trimming and J lost 1 base; unmatched junction nucleotides: 3. The CDR3 contains 13 residues. Written as DNA, the CDR3 is TGTGCCAGCAGGGGGGGGGTTTCCTACGAGCAGTACTTC. It yields the protein CASRGGVSYEQYF.

The V call is TRBV5-1, the J call TRBJ2-3; no definite D call. V lost 5 bases and J 3 bases, leaving 10 bases between the germline ends. The V gene's germline CDR1 is SGHRS and CDR2 YFSETQ. The CDR3 totals 13 residues. The CDR3 loop reads CASSSGRTDTQYF. DNA for the CDR3: TGCGCCAGCAGTTCCGGACGGACAGATACGCAGTATTTT.

The V gene is TRBV27, the J gene TRBJ2-7, with D perhaps assigned TRBD1 or TRBD2 (5 bases each). The CDR3 consists of 14 residues. Trimming pared 4 bases from V and 2 bases from J, leaving 12 bases between. The V gene's germline CDR1 is MNHEY and CDR2 SMNVEV (reference sequence). The CDR3 DNA reads as TGTGCCAGCAGTTGGGGAGACAGTACCTACGAGCAGTACTTC. Protein product: CASSWGDSTYEQYF.

This clone was recorded once. The V call is TRBV6-6, the J call TRBJ1-5, with D possibly TRBD1 on 5 matching bases. Per germline, CDR1 MNHNY and CDR2 SVGAGI (reference sequence). The CDR3 runs 14 residues. V was cut by 2 bases and J by 8 bases, with 13 bases left in between. The CDR3 region is CASSYPPVGEPQHF. The CDR3 DNA is TGTGCCAGCAGTTACCCCCCCGTGGGGGAGCCCCAGCATTTT.

The J gene is TRBJ2-6, the V gene TRBV18, with D perhaps matching TRBD1 or TRBD2 (5 bases each). The germline CDR1 and CDR2 sequences are KGHSH and LQKENI. Trimming took 3 bases from V and 0 from J, leaving 18 bases between them. The CDR3 runs 19 residues. Here the CDR3 DNA reads TGTGCCAGCTCACCCCCCTCCCCGGGACGGTTCTCTGGGGCCAACGTCCTGACTTTC. Its translation: CASSPPSPGRFSGANVLTF.

V usage is TRBV30 and J usage is TRBJ2-1; unclear D gene. The CDR3 has 14 amino acids. CDR1 and CDR2 (germline): GTSNPN, SVGIG (reference sequence). Trimming took 2 bases from V and 7 from J, leaving 15 bases between them. This CDR3 reads CAWSLGPLVNEQFF. In DNA, the CDR3 is TGTGCCTGGAGTCTAGGTCCCTTGGTTAATGAGCAGTTCTTC.